The T cell receptor (beta chain) described here comes from a study of cytomegalovirus exposure and HLA in healthy donors. Study overall: In an earlier analysis, 90 million to 130 million unique TCR beta sequences were found from some 200 million T cells.

PCR was performed using 60 Vbeta and 13 Jbeta primers. Source study methods: Around 80 million unique TCR beta chains, about 11 million of them shared, were counted by a later analysis. Data came from immunoSEQ multiplex PCR; TCRdb stores just in-frame clones and leaves some out. The V and J calls and clone size were taken over from that table, and D and trimming were inferred from the DNA. The table counts tens of thousands of clones; about 16% lies in the top ten. At the time of sampling, donors were nominally healthy, though unrecorded immune exposures were likely. The sequencing sample was made of PBMCs. This sequence originates from a man aged 45-65 years in good health and CMV-seropositive.

The CDR3 loop is CASSPGEGRYNEQFF. The CDR3 DNA reads as TGTGCCAGCAGCCCCGGGGAGGGCCGGTACAATGAGCAGTTCTTC. V usage is TRBV5-4 and J usage is TRBJ2-1; the match to TRBD2 covers 7 bases. V was clipped by 4 bases and J by 4 bases; unmatched bases: 8. This CDR3 is 15 amino acids long. Germline V gene lookup returns CDR1 SGHNT and CDR2 YYREEE (reference sequence).